Listed below are T cell receptor beta chains from one sample, sequenced in a study of OX40 agonist ivuxolimab in advanced cancers. Sequencing was performed with immunoSEQ multiplex PCR; in TCRdb, only in-frame clones are kept and a portion is missing. The sample records about 76,000 clones, 85% to 90% being singletons. The sequencing used CD4+ or CD8+ T cells sorted from blood, collected in a trial of the OX40 agonist ivuxolimab. The receptors here all came from an adult with an advanced solid tumor such as melanoma, head and neck, liver or kidney cancer. CDR3s include the opening cysteine and the closing phenylalanine or tryptophan. D genes are given only for firm matches. A clone size is listed for some rows: how often the clone was seen (once, few, many), or a class if it is expanded.

CDR3 DNA	CDR3 protein	clone size	D gene	V gene	J gene
TGTGCCACCAGCAGAGATAGGGGAACCGGGGAGCTGTTTTTT	CATSRDRGTGELFF	-	-	TRBV15	TRBJ2-2
TGTGCCAGCAGCTCCGGGACAGTCCAAGAGACCCAGTACTTC	CASSSGTVQETQYF	few	TRBD1	TRBV7-3	TRBJ2-5
TGTGCCAGCAGCAGATTTGACAGGGGGCCTTTCGAACAAGAGACCCAGTACTTC	CASSRFDRGPFEQETQYF	-	TRBD1	TRBV7-9	TRBJ2-5
TGTGCCAGCAGGGTTAGCAATCAGCCCCAGCATTTT	CASRVSNQPQHF	-	-	TRBV2	TRBJ1-5
TGTGCCAGCAGCAGCAGGGGGGGCATCTATGGCTACACCTTC	CASSSRGGIYGYTF	-	TRBD1	TRBV28	TRBJ1-2
TGTGCCAGCAGCTTACAGGGGGCTGCTGAAGCTTTCTTT	CASSLQGAAEAFF	-	TRBD1	TRBV7-9	TRBJ1-1
TGTGCCACCAGCAGTTTAGGGCTAGCTTTCTTT	CATSSLGLAFF	-	-	TRBV15	TRBJ1-1
TGCGCCAGCAGCTTGGGGTGGGGGGAAGACCAAGAGACCCAGTACTTC	CASSLGWGEDQETQYF	-	-	TRBV5-1	TRBJ2-5
TGTGCCAGCAGTAAACAGGGCACTGAAGCTTTCTTT	CASSKQGTEAFF	few	-	TRBV6-5	TRBJ1-1
TGTGCCAGTAGTATACGGGCTAGCGGGGGGTCGAACACCGGGGAGCTGTTTTTT	CASSIRASGGSNTGELFF	-	TRBD2	TRBV19	TRBJ2-2
TGTGCCAGCATGAGAACGACAGGGGGAGAAAAACTGTTTTTT	CASMRTTGGEKLFF	-	TRBD1	TRBV6-5	TRBJ1-4
TGTGCCAGCAGCAAAGGGGCTATACGTGCGCCATCGGCGGCTTTCTTT	CASSKGAIRAPSAAFF	-	-	TRBV21-1	TRBJ1-1
TGTGCCAGCAGCGTATGGGGATCCGGGACAATAGACTCCTACGAGCAGTACTTC	CASSVWGSGTIDSYEQYF	-	-	TRBV7-2	TRBJ2-7
TGTGCCAGCAGTTTATTGACTGACTATAATTCACCCCTCCACTTT	CASSLLTDYNSPLHF	-	-	TRBV28	TRBJ1-6
TGTGCCAGCAGTCGACAGGGGGCGGATGATGAGCAGTTCTTC	CASSRQGADDEQFF	-	TRBD1	TRBV27	TRBJ2-1
TGTGCCAGCAGCTTCGACAGGGGTGAAGCTTTCTTT	CASSFDRGEAFF	-	TRBD1	TRBV11-2	TRBJ1-1
TGTGCCAGCAGCTTAGTCGCAGATACGCAGTATTTT	CASSLVADTQYF	once	-	TRBV7-2	TRBJ2-3
TGTGCCAGCAGCGTAGGGACTAGCGGGGAAATCGCTAGCACAGATACGCAGTATTTT	CASSVGTSGEIASTDTQYF	-	TRBD2	TRBV9	TRBJ2-3
TGTGCCAGTAGTCTTAGGGCGGAGGGGCAGCAGTACTTC	CASSLRAEGQQYF	few	-	TRBV19	TRBJ2-7
TGCGCCAGCAGCCAAGTATCTTCAGGGTTTGATGGCTACACCTTC	CASSQVSSGFDGYTF	-	-	TRBV4-3	TRBJ1-2
TGTGCCAGCAGTCCCGGACAGGGGTTCTATGGCTACACCTTC	CASSPGQGFYGYTF	-	TRBD1	TRBV6-5	TRBJ1-2
TGTGCCTCCCACTTGGGACAGGCCGACGCTTTCTTT	CASHLGQADAFF	-	TRBD1	TRBV30	TRBJ1-1
TGCAGTGCCTCCCACGGCCAGCCCCAGCATTTT	CSASHGQPQHF	-	-	TRBV20-1	TRBJ1-5
TGTGCCAGCAGTTTAGTACAAAGACAAGAGACCCAGTACTTC	CASSLVQRQETQYF	-	-	TRBV28	TRBJ2-5
TGCGCCAGCATCGCCGGGACTAGTGTTGATGAGCAGTTCTTC	CASIAGTSVDEQFF	-	TRBD2	TRBV5-1	TRBJ2-1
TGTGCCAGCAGCTTAGTACAGGGACAAGAGACCCAGTACTTC	CASSLVQGQETQYF	-	-	TRBV7-2	TRBJ2-5
TGTGCCAGCTCATCGGAGAATAGCAATCAGCCCCAGCATTTT	CASSSENSNQPQHF	-	-	TRBV18	TRBJ1-5
TGTGCCAGCAGCTTGCTCCAGGGAGGCACAGATACGCAGTATTTT	CASSLLQGGTDTQYF	-	-	TRBV5-4	TRBJ2-3
TGCGCCAGCAGCCAAGATCGGACAGGGCAGGGGGAGACCCAGTACTTC	CASSQDRTGQGETQYF	once	TRBD1	TRBV4-3	TRBJ2-5
TGTGCCAGCAGTCCTGAGTTAGGACAGGGTGGGGGCTACACCTTC	CASSPELGQGGGYTF	-	TRBD1	TRBV6-6	TRBJ1-2
TGTGCCAGCAGTTTACAGGGGGCTGAAGCTTTCTTT	CASSLQGAEAFF	-	TRBD1	TRBV28	TRBJ1-1
TGTGCCAGCAGCTTTCGGAACACCGGGGAGCTGTTTTTT	CASSFRNTGELFF	-	-	TRBV7-2	TRBJ2-2
TGTGCCAGCAAAGGGGGAGGGCCGGAGCAGCCCCAGCATTTT	CASKGGGPEQPQHF	-	-	TRBV2	TRBJ1-5
TGTGCCAGCAGCTACGGACAGGGAAACGGCTACACCTTC	CASSYGQGNGYTF	once	TRBD1	TRBV5-4	TRBJ1-2
TGTGCCGGGGACAGAGAGAATTCACCCCTCCACTTT	CAGDRENSPLHF	-	TRBD1	TRBV30	TRBJ1-6
TGTGCCAGCAGTGATAGCGGGGGGGCGGGGACCCAGTACTTC	CASSDSGGAGTQYF	-	TRBD2	TRBV6-1	TRBJ2-5
TGTGCCAGCAGCGTTGTGGGTTCGAACACTGAAGCTTTCTTT	CASSVVGSNTEAFF	-	-	TRBV2	TRBJ1-1